The 29 T cell receptor beta chains reported below all come from one sample, sequenced in a study of metastatic and nonmetastatic thyroid tumors (dated by TCRdb to 2020 to 2022). Receptor amplification or capture employed PCR. Sequencer: Illumina HiSeq 4000. The public reads were reprocessed in TCRdb via fastp at Q25 and MiXCR, keeping in-frame beta chains. The sample data list approximately 35,000 clones, and 33% of these were observed just once. The ten largest make up around 16% of the sample. None of the patients had been given any treatment before thyroid surgery. Material for sequencing was tumor tissue. The receptors come from a female donor with papillary thyroid cancer or a benign thyroid nodule (not recorded which). Some clones in this sample may be carry-over from other donors' samples.

This sequence joins TRBV20-1 and TRBJ2-1; either TRBD1 or TRBD2 may fit D (5 bases each). The germline gives CDR1 DFQATT, CDR2 SNEGSKA (reference sequence). This CDR3 is built from 15 residues. V gave up 1 base and J gave up 8 bases, with 18 bases separating them. DNA for the CDR3: TGCAGTGCTAGAGGCTTGCTCGGGGACGGGGATGAGCAGTTCTTC. It codes for CSARGLLGDGDEQFF.

The chain carries TRBV19 and TRBJ1-1, with 9 bases matching TRBD1. The germline V gene has CDR1 LNHDA and CDR2 SQIVND (reference sequence). The V gene end was trimmed by 2 bases and the J gene end by 9 bases; junction bases not matched to a gene: 4. This CDR3 is built from 13 residues. The CDR3 sequence: CASSIKGQGKAFF. CDR3 in DNA: TGTGCCAGTAGTATAAAGGGACAGGGCAAAGCTTTCTTT.

This clone was seen only a few times. The chain is built from TRBV6-1 and TRBJ1-1; 10 bases are a match to TRBD1. Germline V gene data show CDR1 as MNHNS and CDR2 as SASEGT. Losses at the gene ends were 5 bases for V and 4 bases for J; bases not matched to a gene: 7. This CDR3 has 15 residues. CDR3 DNA sequence: TGTGCCAGCAGTATTTCCGGGACAGGGGCCACTGAAGCTTTCTTT. Its protein product is CASSISGTGATEAFF.

This clone has just a few counts. J is TRBJ2-5 and V is TRBV12-3 or TRBV12-4; D remains ambiguous. This CDR3 spans 13 amino acids. The V end was cut by 4 bases, the J end by 1 base, with 7 bases between. The CDR3 protein is CASSWALQETQYF. The CDR3, as DNA: TGTGCCAGCAGTTGGGCACTCCAAGAGACCCAGTACTTC.

The CDR3 sequence: CSANGQASTDTQYF. Here the CDR3 DNA reads TGCAGTGCTAACGGACAGGCCAGCACAGATACGCAGTATTTT. The chain joins TRBV20-1 to TRBJ2-3; the match to TRBD1 covers 7 bases. The V and J ends lost 4 bases and 0 bases, in that order; junction bases with no gene match: 4. Germline V lookup: CDR1 DFQATT, CDR2 SNEGSKA (reference sequence). CDR3 size: 14 residues.

The CDR3 reads CASRRTSGDYEQYF. The CDR3 DNA follows: TGTGCCAGTAGAAGGACTAGCGGCGACTACGAGCAGTACTTC. V gene TRBV19 combines with J gene TRBJ2-7; 10 positions match TRBD2. This CDR3 is built from 14 residues. Germline assignment: CDR1 LNHDA and CDR2 SQIVND (reference sequence). With 6 bases clipped from V and 3 bases from J, the junction kept 5 bases outside the gene matches.

This clone came up a few times. This chain uses TRBV27 with TRBJ2-2, with 8 nucleotides matching TRBD1. The trim removed 3 bases at V and 5 bases at J, leaving 5 bases unmatched. Germline values: CDR1 MNHEY, CDR2 SMNVEV (reference sequence). This CDR3 region has 15 residues. The CDR3, as DNA: TGTGCCAGCAGTTTTAGGACAGGGATAACCGGGGAGCTGTTTTTT. Its protein product is CASSFRTGITGELFF.

In this sample, this clone turned up a few times. The chain links TRBV2 to TRBJ1-1; D may be TRBD1 (5 bases). Germline values: CDR1 SNHLY, CDR2 FYNNEI. The CDR3 contains 13 residues. The V and J ends lost 3 bases and 8 bases respectively, with 13 bases between them. The CDR3 DNA reads as TGTGCCAGCAGTGAGGGGGGTATTTGGGAAGCTTTCTTT. This gives the protein CASSEGGIWEAFF.

This chain connects TRBV11-1 to TRBJ2-3; D ambiguous. The germline V gene has CDR1 SGHAT and CDR2 FQDESV (reference sequence). V lost 6 bases to trimming and J lost 3 bases, with 16 bases between them. The CDR3 consists of 15 residues. CDR3 sequence: CASSQAAAATDTQYF. Here the CDR3 DNA reads TGTGCCAGCAGTCAGGCGGCTGCGGCAACAGATACGCAGTATTTT. Drawing the rest from reference TRBV11-1 and TRBJ2-3, the complete variable domain is EAEVAQSPRYKITEKSQAVAFWCDPISGHATLYWYRQILGQGPELLVQFQDESVVDDSQLPKDRFSAERLKGVDSTLKIQPAELGDSAMYLCASSQAAAATDTQYFGPGTRLTVL.

This chain uses TRBV9 with TRBJ2-2; unclear D gene. The CDR3 has 16 amino acids. V was clipped by 0 bases and J by 0 bases, with 9 bases between them. Germline CDR1 SGDLS, CDR2 YYNGEE. CDR3 sequence (DNA): TGTGCCAGCAGCGTAGGAACCGTCGCGAACACCGGGGAGCTGTTTTTT. It translates to CASSVGTVANTGELFF.

This chain uses TRBV28 with TRBJ1-1; D is perhaps TRBD1 (6 bases). This CDR3 comprises 12 residues. Germline V CDR1 and CDR2: MDHEN, SYDVKM. With 5 bases removed from V and 4 bases from J, the gap between germline ends came to 8 bases. CDR3 protein: CASSQDSTEAFF. In DNA form, the CDR3 reads TGTGCCAGCAGTCAGGACAGCACTGAAGCTTTCTTT.

V is TRBV24-1 and J is TRBJ2-2, with TRBD1 matching over 9 bases. Germline-derived CDR1 and CDR2 are KGHDR and SFDVKD. This CDR3 comprises 17 residues. Losses at the gene ends were 1 base for V and 3 bases for J; bases not matched to a gene: 5. CDR3 in amino acids: CATSDFMGQGDTGELFF. The CDR3 DNA reads as TGTGCCACCAGTGATTTCATGGGACAGGGTGACACCGGGGAGCTGTTTTTT.

The V and J genes are TRBV19 and TRBJ1-1; 7 nucleotides align to TRBD1. The CDR3 contains 14 residues. Losses at the gene ends were 7 bases for V and 3 bases for J; bases not matched to a gene: 8. Germline V gene data show CDR1 as LNHDA and CDR2 as SQIVND (reference sequence). CDR3 in DNA: TGTGCCAGTATCTTAGGGGGCAGCTACACTGAAGCTTTCTTT. Encoded protein: CASILGGSYTEAFF.

This clone was observed many times. The chain joins TRBV2 to TRBJ2-5; 10 bases map to TRBD2. Germline V gene data show CDR1 as SNHLY and CDR2 as FYNNEI. The CDR3 contains 14 residues. The V and J ends lost 3 bases and 6 bases, in that order; junction bases with no gene match: 4. CDR3 amino acids: CASSETSGRKTQYF. As DNA, the CDR3 is TGTGCCAGCAGTGAGACTAGCGGGCGGAAGACCCAGTACTTC.

This clone has just a few counts. The chain has TRBV6-4 and TRBJ2-3; D is uncertain. This CDR3 is built from 15 residues. Per the germline V gene, CDR1 is MRHNA and CDR2 is SNTAGT. The V end lost 0 bases, the J end lost 0 bases, and 7 bases lay between the germline ends. In DNA, the CDR3 is TGTGCCAGCAGTGACTCTCCGGACAGCACAGATACGCAGTATTTT. Translated: CASSDSPDSTDTQYF.

This rearrangement joins TRBV28 to TRBJ1-2; 8 nucleotides match TRBD1. This CDR3 has 13 amino acids. Trimming at V came to 7 bases and at J to 2 bases, leaving 3 bases not matched to a gene. Germline-derived CDR1 and CDR2 are MDHEN and SYDVKM. The CDR3, as DNA: TGTGCCAGCACCCCAGGGGGCAACTATGGCTACACCTTC. This translates into CASTPGGNYGYTF.

Only a few counts were recorded for this clone. The rearrangement uses TRBV6-1 and TRBJ1-6; TRBD1 agrees at 7 bases. The CDR3 is made up of 15 amino acids. Germline loops: CDR1 MNHNS, CDR2 SASEGT. J gave up 9 bases and V 5 bases, and 10 bases lay outside the gene matches. CDR3: CASSLTGAPSSPLHF. As DNA, the CDR3 is TGTGCCAGCAGTTTAACAGGGGCGCCCAGTTCACCCCTCCACTTT.

The chain recombines TRBV18 with TRBJ1-4; 8 bases match TRBD1. The germline V gene encodes CDR1 KGHSH and CDR2 LQKENI. V was pared by 2 bases and J by 6 bases, with 8 bases of the junction left unmatched. This CDR3 spans 16 amino acids. CDR3 DNA: TGTGCCAGCTCACCATTTGAGGGACAGGTCCATGAAAAACTGTTTTTT. Translating it yields CASSPFEGQVHEKLFF.

This clone has more than one count but fewer than ten. This chain connects TRBV30 to TRBJ1-2, with 10 bases lining up with TRBD1. V shed 7 bases and J 6 bases; nucleotides not matched to a gene: 14. CDR3 length: 15 amino acids. Germline CDR1 GTSNPN, CDR2 SVGIG (reference sequence). CDR3 region: CASSGTGALRDGYTF. The CDR3 DNA reads TGTGCCTCGTCCGGGACAGGGGCCTTAAGGGATGGCTACACCTTC.

This clone was found many times. The gene calls are TRBV5-1 and TRBJ2-5; TRBD1 might be the D (7 bases). The CDR3 is made up of 17 amino acids. The V end was cut by 0 bases, the J end by 2 bases, with 17 bases between. Germline assignment: CDR1 SGHRS and CDR2 YFSETQ. The CDR3 DNA sequence: TGCGCCAGCAGCTTGGTCCAGGGCAGGGGGGAACAAGAGACCCAGTACTTC. Amino acid sequence: CASSLVQGRGEQETQYF. Combining the CDR3 with reference TRBV5-1 and TRBJ2-5 gives the whole variable domain KAGVTQTPRYLIKTRGQQVTLSCSPISGHRSVSWYQQTPGQGLQFLFEYFSETQRNKGNFPGRFSGRQFSNSRSEMNVSTLELGDSALYLCASSLVQGRGEQETQYFGPGTRLLVL.

Many counts were recorded for this clone. The chain combines TRBV30 with TRBJ2-7; D is tentatively TRBD1 or TRBD2 (5 bases each). The CDR3 length is 11 residues. V lost 7 bases, J lost 7 bases, and 14 bases lay in between. Germline CDR1 is GTSNPN and CDR2 is SVGIG (reference sequence). The CDR3 protein is CAYLGVREQYF. As DNA, the CDR3 is TGTGCCTACTTGGGGGTTCGGGAGCAGTACTTC. The whole variable domain, remainder taken from reference TRBV30 and TRBJ2-7, is SQTIHQWPATLVQPVGSPLSLECTVEGTSNPNLYWYRQAAGRGLQLLFYSVGIGQISSEVPQNLSASRPQDRQFILSSKKLLLSDSGFYLCAYLGVREQYFGPGTRLTVT.

The chain has TRBV20-1 and TRBJ1-1; D remains unclear. V shed 0 bases and J shed 2 bases, with 10 bases lying between them. Germline-derived CDR1 and CDR2 are DFQATT and SNEGSKA (reference sequence). This CDR3 has 14 residues. The CDR3 protein is CSARDLGVNTEAFF. The CDR3 DNA reads TGCAGTGCTAGAGATCTCGGGGTAAACACTGAAGCTTTCTTT.

The table lists this clone with a few counts. The gene calls are TRBV6-5 and TRBJ2-2, with 7 nucleotides matching TRBD1. The V gene's germline CDR1 is MNHEY and CDR2 SVGAGI. CDR3 length equals 15 residues. Losses at the gene ends were 7 bases for V and 0 bases for J; bases not matched to a gene: 5. The CDR3 DNA reads as TGTGCCAGCACTTGGACAGGCCCGAACACCGGGGAGCTGTTTTTT. This encodes CASTWTGPNTGELFF.

The chain uses TRBV11-2 and TRBJ1-1, with D possibly TRBD1 on 5 matching bases. Germline lookup yields CDR1 SGHAT and CDR2 FQNNGV. Trimming removed 0 bases at V and 4 bases at J, with 18 bases between. CDR3 length: 17 amino acids. CDR3 in DNA: TGTGCCAGCAGCTTAGATTGTTTTTCAGGGAGGTGCACTGAAGCTTTCTTT. Its translation: CASSLDCFSGRCTEAFF.

In this sample, this clone turned up a few times. V and J are TRBV28 and TRBJ2-5; 9 nucleotides line up with TRBD1. This CDR3 has 15 residues. Germline V gene sequence: CDR1 MDHEN, CDR2 SYDVKM. Trimming at V came to 2 bases and at J to 8 bases, leaving 9 bases not matched to a gene. The CDR3 loop reads CASSLRDRVYDTQYF. The CDR3 DNA reads TGTGCCAGCAGTTTAAGGGACAGGGTTTACGATACCCAGTACTTC.

This clone was counted only a few times. This chain joins TRBV7-3 and TRBJ2-1; D is possibly TRBD1 (5 bases). This CDR3 contains 12 residues. Germline values: CDR1 SGHTA, CDR2 FQGTGA. V dropped 2 bases and J dropped 7 bases, with 6 bases sitting between them. The CDR3 DNA reads as TGTGCCAGCAGCTTACAGGGAAATGAGCAGTTCTTC. It is translated as CASSLQGNEQFF. The full variable domain, its missing parts supplied by reference TRBV7-3 and TRBJ2-1, is GAGVSQTPSNKVTEKGKYVELRCDPISGHTALYWYRQSLGQGPEFLIYFQGTGAADDSGLPNDRFFAVRPEGSVSTLKIQRTERGDSAVYLCASSLQGNEQFFGPGTRLTVL.

This chain links TRBV6-4 with TRBJ2-7, with D tentatively TRBD1 (7 bases). Trimming left V 8 bases short and J 6 bases short, with 23 bases between. Germline values: CDR1 MRHNA, CDR2 SNTAGT. The CDR3 covers 15 residues. The DNA of the CDR3 is TGTGCCAGCCCAGTACAGGGGACTTCAACAACCGAGCAGTACTTC. Translating gives CASPVQGTSTTEQYF.

In its sample, this clone was seen a few times. The rearrangement uses TRBV10-3 and TRBJ2-2; D remains ambiguous. Trimming took off 2 bases at V and 4 bases at J, with 5 bases between the two ends. From germline, CDR1 is ENHRY and CDR2 SYGVKD. This CDR3 is built from 13 residues. CDR3 loop: CAISETVTGELFF. The CDR3 bases are TGTGCCATCAGTGAGACAGTCACCGGGGAGCTGTTTTTT.

This clone has a handful of counts. V and J are TRBV12-3 or TRBV12-4 and TRBJ1-2; possibly TRBD1 for D (6 bases). This CDR3 spans 15 amino acids. Trimming left V 6 bases short and J 8 bases short, with 22 bases between. Written as DNA, the CDR3 is TGTGCCAGCAGCCTAGGGAAAGGGGGGCCTGAAGGCTACACCTTC. Its protein product is CASSLGKGGPEGYTF.